These 9 T cell receptor beta chains originate from one sample sequenced in a study of OX40 agonist ivuxolimab in advanced cancers. Libraries were prepared by immunoSEQ multiplex PCR; TCRdb keeps only in-frame clonotypes and omits some of them. The sample lists approximately 74,000 clones, around 89% occurring once. The sample consisted of CD4+ or CD8+ T cells sorted from blood, taken in a trial of the OX40 agonist ivuxolimab. The receptors were gathered from an adult with an advanced solid tumor such as melanoma, head and neck, liver or kidney cancer.

The chain carries TRBV27 and TRBJ2-5; D unresolved. Trimming removed 7 bases at V and 0 bases at J, with 9 bases between. Germline CDR1 is MNHEY and CDR2 is SMNVEV (reference sequence). The CDR3 extends over 13 amino acids. CDR3 in amino acids: CASKGQNQETQYF. Here the CDR3 DNA reads TGTGCCAGCAAAGGGCAGAACCAAGAGACCCAGTACTTC.

The chain has TRBV7-8 and TRBJ1-2; TRBD1 matches 9 bases. Per germline, CDR1 SGHVS and CDR2 FQNEAQ. Germline trimming cut 5 bases from V and 6 bases from J; bases unmatched to any gene: 10. The CDR3 covers 15 residues. CDR3 sequence: CASSGLRDRAHGYTF. The CDR3 nucleotides read TGTGCCAGCAGCGGACTGCGGGACAGGGCTCATGGCTACACCTTC.

CDR3 DNA: TGTGCCAGCAGTGAAGCAACCTTCATAGGGGCCAGGGGAAACATTCAGTACTTC. Its translation is CASSEATFIGARGNIQYF. The chain couples TRBV6-1 to TRBJ2-4; TRBD1 might be the D (6 bases). The germline V gene encodes CDR1 MNHNS and CDR2 SASEGT. Trimming stripped 0 bases from V and 6 bases from J, with 21 bases between. This CDR3 contains 18 residues.

The chain links TRBV6-1 to TRBJ2-3; 7 bases are a match to TRBD2. The V segment lost 7 bases and the J segment 2 bases; nucleotides outside the gene matches: 6. CDR3 length: 14 amino acids. The germline CDR1 and CDR2 sequences are MNHNS and SASEGT. In DNA, the CDR3 is TGTGCCAGCAAGTCTAGCGGATTCACAGATACGCAGTATTTT. Amino acids: CASKSSGFTDTQYF.

The chain has TRBV7-2 and TRBJ1-1; weak D call: TRBD1 (6 bases). Per the germline V gene, CDR1 is SGHTA and CDR2 is FQGNSA. The CDR3 covers 14 residues. Trimming pared 1 base from V and 3 bases from J, leaving 9 bases between. The CDR3 reads CASSLDRADTEAFF. The CDR3 bases are TGTGCCAGCAGCTTAGACAGGGCCGACACTGAAGCTTTCTTT. The full variable domain, completed using reference TRBV7-2 and TRBJ1-1, is GAGVSQSPSNKVTEKGKDVELRCDPISGHTALYWYRQSLGQGLEFLIYFQGNSAPDKSGLPSDRFSAERTGGSVSTLTIQRTQQEDSAVYLCASSLDRADTEAFFGQGTRLTVV.

V gene TRBV15 combines with J gene TRBJ1-4; D is undetermined. The CDR3 loop spans 15 amino acids. The germline V gene has CDR1 LNHNV and CDR2 YYDKDF (reference sequence). V was clipped by 0 bases and J by 8 bases, with 13 bases between them. CDR3 residues: CATSRDGWLPEKLFF. CDR3 DNA: TGTGCCACCAGCAGAGATGGTTGGCTCCCCGAAAAACTGTTTTTT.

The rearrangement links TRBV18 to TRBJ2-1, with TRBD2 as a possible D gene (5 bases). V gave up 3 bases and J gave up 3 bases, with 15 bases separating them. The CDR3 covers 16 residues. Looked up from germline, CDR1 is KGHSH and CDR2 is LQKENI. The chain's CDR3 is CASSPQRANNYNEQFF. CDR3 nucleotide sequence: TGTGCCAGCTCACCTCAGAGGGCGAATAACTACAATGAGCAGTTCTTC.

This chain links TRBV18 with TRBJ1-6; the D is unclear. V lost 3 bases and J 9 bases, leaving 15 bases between the germline ends. Germline CDR1 KGHSH, CDR2 LQKENI. The CDR3 consists of 15 residues. The CDR3 loop reads CASSPFDKGGSPLHF. The CDR3 DNA is TGTGCCAGCTCACCTTTTGACAAAGGAGGTTCACCCCTCCACTTT.

The chain uses TRBV30 and TRBJ2-1; 7 bases match TRBD2. The CDR3 is 14 amino acids. Looked up from germline, CDR1 is GTSNPN and CDR2 is SVGIG (reference sequence). The V segment lost 0 bases and the J segment 3 bases; nucleotides outside the gene matches: 2. CDR3 amino acids: CAWSVSGNYNEQFF. CDR3 sequence (DNA): TGTGCCTGGAGTGTAAGCGGGAACTACAATGAGCAGTTCTTC.